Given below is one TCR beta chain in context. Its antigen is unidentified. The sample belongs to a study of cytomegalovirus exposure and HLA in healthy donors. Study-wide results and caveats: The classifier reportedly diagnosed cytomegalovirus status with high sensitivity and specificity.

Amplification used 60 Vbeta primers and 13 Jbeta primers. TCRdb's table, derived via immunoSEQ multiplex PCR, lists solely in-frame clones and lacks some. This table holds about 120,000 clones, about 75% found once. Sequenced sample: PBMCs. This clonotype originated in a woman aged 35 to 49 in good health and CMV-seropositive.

The DNA for the CDR3 is TGTGCCAGCAGCCAAAGGGGGGGTGACGTGAGCGAGCAGTTCTTC. Translated: CASSQRGGDVSEQFF. This rearrangement joins TRBV4-2 to TRBJ2-1; possible D gene TRBD2, 7 bases. This CDR3 spans 15 amino acids. V was cut by 2 bases and J by 10 bases, with 18 bases left in between. Per germline, CDR1 LGHNA and CDR2 YNFKEQ.